This entry lists 16 T cell receptor beta chains sequenced from one sample in a study of memory CD4+ T cells and cytomegalovirus serostatus. TCRdb keeps only in-frame clones here, not all; method: immunoSEQ multiplex PCR. The repertoire holds under 80,000 clones, with about 78% as singletons. The sort gate was single viable CD3+CD4+CD8-CD45RO+ cells for memory CD4+ T cells. The specimen was memory CD4+ T cells from blood. These TCRs come from an adult in good health and CMV-seropositive.

The V gene is TRBV7-9, the J gene TRBJ2-7, with D perhaps TRBD2 (6 bases). Trimming took off 3 bases at V and 0 bases at J, with 9 bases between the two ends. CDR3 length equals 14 residues. Germline CDR1 SEHNR, CDR2 FQNEAQ (reference sequence). The CDR3 loop is CASSFSGNSYEQYV. Here the CDR3 DNA reads TGTGCCAGCAGCTTTAGCGGCAACTCCTACGAGCAGTACGTC.

Regarding this clone: At the DNA level, this CDR3 is encoded by other sequences in the same sample as well. The rearrangement joins TRBV19 to TRBJ1-1; D gene unclear. CDR3 length: 14 residues. Per the germline V gene, CDR1 is LNHDA and CDR2 is SQIVND (reference sequence). Between the trimmed V and J ends, which lost 5 bases and 1 base, there was a span of 11 bases. As DNA, the CDR3 is TGTGCCAGTAGTCTCGGAGGCCCGAACACTGAAGCTTTCTTT. Translation: CASSLGGPNTEAFF.

The chain carries TRBV30 and TRBJ2-4; possible D gene TRBD2, 5 bases. V was cut by 0 bases and J by 3 bases, with 21 bases left in between. CDR1 is GTSNPN and CDR2 is SVGIG in the germline V gene (reference sequence). The CDR3 length is 18 residues. CDR3 residues: CAWSVGLAYGTRKNIQYF. The CDR3 nucleotides read TGTGCCTGGAGTGTAGGCCTAGCATACGGTACACGCAAAAACATTCAGTACTTC.

This clone was recorded once. The chain combines TRBV5-4 with TRBJ2-3; D not resolved. The CDR3 sequence is 14 residues long. The V end lost 4 bases, the J end lost 4 bases, and 13 bases lay between the germline ends. Germline loops: CDR1 SGHNT, CDR2 YYREEE (reference sequence). As DNA, the CDR3 is TGTGCCAGCAGCCGAAGTTCCTTTGCAGATACGCAGTATTTT. As protein: CASSRSSFADTQYF. Combining the CDR3 with reference TRBV5-4 and TRBJ2-3 gives the whole variable domain ETGVTQSPTHLIKTRGQQVTLRCSSQSGHNTVSWYQQALGQGPQFIFQYYREEENGRGNFPPRFSGLQFPNYSSELNVNALELDDSALYLCASSRSSFADTQYFGPGTRLTVL.

V gene TRBV27 combines with J gene TRBJ1-2; D is possibly TRBD1 (6 bases). The CDR3 is 15 amino acids. Between the trimmed V and J ends, which lost 0 bases and 8 bases, there was a span of 16 bases. Germline CDR1 reads MNHEY; CDR2 reads SMNVEV (reference sequence). CDR3 bases: TGTGCCAGCAGTTTATCGCGGGGGGCGAGTTGGGGCTACACCTTC. This translates into CASSLSRGASWGYTF.

The rearrangement joins TRBV4-1 to TRBJ1-5; D not resolved. Germline lookup yields CDR1 MGHRA and CDR2 YSYEKL. CDR3 size: 16 residues. Deletions cut 1 base from V and 1 base from J, with 11 bases between. This chain's CDR3 is CASSQVAGYSNQPQHF. CDR3 DNA: TGCGCCAGCAGCCAAGTGGCCGGGTACAGCAATCAGCCCCAGCATTTT.

The chain is built from TRBV2 and TRBJ2-5, with a weak D call TRBD2 (6 bases). In germline, CDR1 is SNHLY, CDR2 FYNNEI. The CDR3 spans 16 residues. V dropped 6 bases and J dropped 5 bases, with 22 bases sitting between them. CDR3 region: CASSGPGGAGYETQYF. The CDR3 DNA sequence: TGTGCCAGCAGCGGGCCGGGCGGAGCGGGCTACGAGACCCAGTACTTC.

The chain has TRBV18 and TRBJ2-7, with D possibly matching TRBD1 (5 bases). The CDR3 covers 12 residues. CDR1 and CDR2 from the germline V gene are KGHSH and LQKENI. The germline V and J ends were trimmed by 3 bases and 6 bases, with 9 bases remaining between them. CDR3 sequence (DNA): TGTGCCAGCTCACCTGACAGAAGCGAGCAGTACGTC. Protein: CASSPDRSEQYV.

DNA of the CDR3: TGTGCCAGCAGCTTGGAAGGGCCCCCGGCAGATACGCAGTATTTT. Its protein is CASSLEGPPADTQYF. This sequence joins TRBV5-4 and TRBJ2-3; D call uncertain. The CDR3 consists of 15 residues. The germline V gene encodes CDR1 SGHNT and CDR2 YYREEE (reference sequence). The germline V and J ends were trimmed by 0 bases and 4 bases, with 12 bases remaining between them.

The sample holds a few counts of this clone. The V and J genes are TRBV12-5 and TRBJ1-2; TRBD1 is a possible D gene (5 bases). This CDR3 is built from 11 residues. Germline V gives CDR1 LGHNT, CDR2 FRNRAP. V gave up 5 bases and J gave up 12 bases, with 13 bases separating them. CDR3 amino acids: CASGTGTANTF. In DNA, the CDR3 is TGTGCTAGTGGTACTGGGACGGCCAACACCTTC.

The chain combines TRBV2 with TRBJ2-1; D ambiguous. Germline V CDR1 and CDR2: SNHLY, FYNNEI. V was trimmed by 8 bases and J by 10 bases, leaving 18 bases between them. CDR3 length equals 13 residues. In nucleotides, the CDR3 is TGTGCCAGCGCCCCGGAAGGTAATTTAGAGCAGTTCTTC. This codes for CASAPEGNLEQFF.

V and J are TRBV5-1 and TRBJ2-1; 10 bases align to TRBD2. This CDR3 contains 15 residues. Germline assignment: CDR1 SGHRS and CDR2 YFSETQ. J was trimmed by 6 bases and V by 2 bases; bases with no gene match: 5. CDR3 sequence reads: CASSFSGGNINEQFF. CDR3 in DNA: TGCGCCAGCAGCTTTAGCGGGGGGAATATCAATGAGCAGTTCTTC.

The chain joins TRBV19 to TRBJ2-5; D remains unclear. CDR1 LNHDA and CDR2 SQIVND come from the germline V gene (reference sequence). This CDR3 comprises 14 residues. Trimming shortened V by 0 bases and J by 4 bases, and 9 bases separated the two germline ends. CDR3 amino acids: CASSIDWQTETQYF. In DNA, the CDR3 is TGTGCCAGTAGTATAGATTGGCAGACAGAGACCCAGTACTTC.

This rearrangement joins TRBV5-4 to TRBJ2-3, with unresolved D. V shed 7 bases and J shed 7 bases, with 16 bases lying between them. Germline V gene lookup returns CDR1 SGHNT and CDR2 YYREEE (reference sequence). CDR3 size: 13 residues. The CDR3 DNA reads TGTGCCAGCGCCAGAGGAACGAGGAATACGCAGTATTTT. It is translated as CASARGTRNTQYF.

This chain joins TRBV29-1 and TRBJ1-2; D call uncertain. V lost 5 bases and J 2 bases, leaving 12 bases between the germline ends. This CDR3 region has 13 residues. Germline V gives CDR1 SQVTM, CDR2 ANQGSEA. The CDR3 sequence: CSVSASPNYGYTF. CDR3 bases: TGCAGCGTTTCGGCCTCCCCAAACTATGGCTACACCTTC.

The V call is TRBV28, the J call TRBJ1-2; TRBD1 aligns across 7 bases. This CDR3 has 12 amino acids. Looked up from germline, CDR1 is MDHEN and CDR2 is SYDVKM. Trimming removed 10 bases from V and 8 bases from J; junction bases left unmatched: 10. The CDR3 loop is CATQIGTAGYTF. CDR3 nucleotides: TGTGCCACGCAAATAGGGACAGCGGGCTACACCTTC.